What follows are 21 T cell receptor beta chains derived from one specimen sequenced in a study of blood T cell repertoires in COVID-19. Assay used: immunoSEQ multiplex PCR; TCRdb lists only in-frame clones, some missing. Of about 250,000 clones detected, 85% to 90% appear once; the ten largest clones hold less than 2%. The sequenced sample consisted of PBMCs or T cells enriched from blood (not recorded which). The receptor set was obtained from a man between 40 and 49 years old who had recovered from COVID-19.

This clone appeared a few times. Other DNA sequences in the sample encode the same CDR3. The DNA for the CDR3 is TGTGCCAGCAGCCAATGGGGTGCGGGGGTGAGGGAGCTGTTTTTT. Translation: CASSQWGAGVRELFF. The V and J genes are TRBV7-2 and TRBJ2-2; 7 positions agree with TRBD2. Losses at the gene ends were 5 bases for V and 9 bases for J; bases not matched to a gene: 12. The germline CDR1 and CDR2 sequences are SGHTA and FQGNSA. CDR3 length equals 15 residues.

V usage is TRBV10-3 and J usage is TRBJ1-6, with TRBD1 as a possible D gene (6 bases). The CDR3 is made up of 14 amino acids. V was trimmed by 4 bases and J by 10 bases, leaving 14 bases between them. Germline V CDR1 and CDR2: ENHRY, SYGVKD. The CDR3 bases are TGTGCCATCAGTGGGGCAGGGGAAGGCTCACCCCTCCACTTT. Amino acids: CAISGAGEGSPLHF.

The genes are TRBV24-1 and TRBJ2-2; 9 bases align to TRBD2. CDR3 length: 18 residues. Trimming cost V 1 base and J 4 bases; bases outside gene matches: 9. The germline gives CDR1 KGHDR, CDR2 SFDVKD. The CDR3 sequence is CATSDFGRASGATGELFF. The CDR3 region has the DNA TGTGCCACCAGTGATTTCGGCCGGGCTAGCGGGGCCACCGGGGAGCTGTTTTTT.

CDR3 loop: CASRHRNTEAFF. CDR3 nucleotide sequence: TGTGCCAGCAGGCACAGGAACACTGAAGCTTTCTTT. This chain links TRBV11-1 with TRBJ1-1, with D unresolved. This CDR3 comprises 12 residues. CDR1 SGHAT and CDR2 FQDESV come from the germline V gene (reference sequence). Trimming took 6 bases from V and 1 from J, leaving 6 bases between them.

Remarks on this clone: The sample holds other DNA sequences that translate to the same CDR3. The chain employs TRBV28 and TRBJ2-7; a possible D gene is TRBD1 (5 bases). The CDR3 totals 13 residues. Trimming left V 6 bases short and J 3 bases short, with 12 bases between. In germline, CDR1 is MDHEN, CDR2 SYDVKM. The CDR3 loop reads CASSPDRGYEQYF. CDR3 nucleotide sequence: TGTGCCAGCAGCCCCGATAGGGGCTACGAGCAGTACTTC.

This chain links TRBV23-1 with TRBJ2-7; a possible D gene is TRBD1 (5 bases). TRBV23-1 is flagged as an ORF with uncertain function. The CDR3 covers 17 residues. Trimming shortened V by 4 bases and J by 5 bases, and 24 bases separated the two germline ends. CDR3: CASSPQTQVVIVHEQYF. In DNA, the CDR3 is TGCGCCAGCAGTCCCCAGACACAGGTAGTAATTGTCCACGAGCAGTACTTC.

The chain couples TRBV3-1 (or the pseudogene TRBV3-2) to TRBJ1-6; D is ambiguous. The CDR3 contains 16 residues. The ends were cut back, 2 bases at V and 4 bases at J, with 12 bases in the middle. Germline V gene data show CDR1 as LGHDT and CDR2 as YNNKEL (reference sequence). CDR3 bases: TGTGCCAGCAGCCAAACAATGAACCTTTATAATTCACCCCTCCACTTT. Amino acid sequence: CASSQTMNLYNSPLHF.

The chain carries TRBV5-1 and TRBJ1-5; no clear D. The germline gives CDR1 SGHRS, CDR2 YFSETQ. Trimming removed 0 bases at V and 3 bases at J, with 4 bases between. CDR3 length: 13 residues. The CDR3 sequence is CASSLDINQPQHF. The CDR3 DNA is TGCGCCAGCAGCTTGGACATCAATCAGCCCCAGCATTTT.

V gene TRBV9 combines with J gene TRBJ2-1, with D unclear. CDR1 is SGDLS and CDR2 is YYNGEE in the germline V gene. The CDR3 has 15 residues. V was trimmed by 0 bases and J by 1 base, leaving 8 bases between them. DNA of the CDR3: TGTGCCAGCAGCGTAGGAGCAGGATCCTACAATGAGCAGTTCTTC. The encoded protein is CASSVGAGSYNEQFF.

This clone was counted between two and nine times. The rearrangement joins TRBV3-1 (or the pseudogene TRBV3-2) to TRBJ2-3; 9 nucleotides match TRBD1. The CDR3 contains 17 residues. With V trimmed by 2 bases and J by 2 bases, 8 bases remained unmatched. Germline values: CDR1 LGHDT, CDR2 YNNKEL (reference sequence). The CDR3 spells CASSQPLGQGNTDTQYF. The CDR3 DNA sequence: TGTGCCAGCAGCCAACCCCTGGGACAGGGAAACACAGATACGCAGTATTTT.

The chain is built from TRBV6-2 or TRBV6-3 and TRBJ1-2; 8 nucleotides align to TRBD1. V was clipped by 2 bases and J by 4 bases; unmatched bases: 9. This CDR3 has 16 amino acids. Germline CDR1 MNHEY, CDR2 SVGEGT. The CDR3 nucleotides read TGTGCCAGCAGTTACCCCCGTCCAGGGGGCGCCTATGGCTACACCTTC. Protein sequence: CASSYPRPGGAYGYTF.

J is TRBJ1-2 and V is TRBV27, with TRBD1 matching 7 bases. Germline V gives CDR1 MNHEY, CDR2 SMNVEV (reference sequence). CDR3 length equals 14 residues. Trimming removed 6 bases from V and 8 bases from J; junction bases left unmatched: 12. CDR3 in amino acids: CASRTNDRVGGYTF. CDR3 nucleotides: TGTGCCAGCAGAACCAATGACAGGGTCGGGGGCTACACCTTC.

The chain carries TRBV28 and TRBJ1-5, with 9 positions matching TRBD1. Germline V CDR1 and CDR2: MDHEN, SYDVKM. CDR3 length: 21 residues. J gave up 2 bases and V 2 bases, and 19 bases lay outside the gene matches. This chain's CDR3 is CASSLPSGQGTPWDGNQPQHF. The CDR3 DNA follows: TGTGCCAGCAGTTTACCCTCGGGACAGGGCACGCCGTGGGATGGCAATCAGCCCCAGCATTTT.

The chain recombines TRBV7-6 with TRBJ2-1; 14 bases are a match to TRBD2. The CDR3 length is 15 residues. Looked up from germline, CDR1 is SGHVS and CDR2 is FNYEAQ. V shed 3 bases, J shed 10 bases, and the junction held 5 bases outside the gene matches. The CDR3 bases are TGTGCCAGCAGCTTGACTAGCGGGGGGGCGAGAGAGCAGTTCTTC. Its translation is CASSLTSGGAREQFF.

The rearrangement links TRBV12-3 or TRBV12-4 to TRBJ1-2; D not certain. CDR3 length equals 13 residues. The V end lost 4 bases, the J end lost 5 bases, and 11 bases lay between the germline ends. The CDR3 here is CASSSPTGYGYTF. The DNA for the CDR3 is TGTGCCAGCAGTTCCCCGACGGGATATGGCTACACCTTC.

V usage is TRBV28 and J usage is TRBJ2-3, with 8 bases fitting TRBD1. V dropped 8 bases and J dropped 3; count of bases not matched to a gene: 13. The germline V gene has CDR1 MDHEN and CDR2 SYDVKM. The CDR3 has 16 amino acids. Here the CDR3 reads CASARTGLMATDTQYF. In nucleotides, the CDR3 is TGTGCCAGCGCAAGGACAGGGCTTATGGCGACAGATACGCAGTATTTT.

This chain links TRBV27 with TRBJ1-3; the D is unclear. This CDR3 spans 16 amino acids. Germline V gene sequence: CDR1 MNHEY, CDR2 SMNVEV (reference sequence). The V and J ends lost 4 bases and 4 bases respectively, with 17 bases between them. The CDR3 nucleotides are TGTGCCAGCAGTTCGTTCCGAGGGAGTCGGGGAAACACCATATATTTT. The encoded protein is CASSSFRGSRGNTIYF.

This chain connects TRBV28 to TRBJ2-3; TRBD2 might be the D (5 bases). This CDR3 region has 14 residues. The V gene lost 6 bases and the J gene lost 3 bases, with 13 bases spanning the gap. Germline V CDR1 and CDR2: MDHEN, SYDVKM. CDR3 coding DNA: TGTGCCAGCAGCCGTAGCGCAACGACAGATACGCAGTATTTT. As protein: CASSRSATTDTQYF.

The V call is TRBV5-8, the J call TRBJ2-3, with 8 bases aligning to TRBD2. The CDR3 covers 16 residues. In germline, CDR1 is SGHTS, CDR2 YDEGEE. The ends lost 1 base at V and 3 bases at J; junction bases unmatched: 7. CDR3 in DNA: TGTGCCAGCAGCTTGTTGGGACTAGTCAGTACAGATACGCAGTATTTT. This translates into CASSLLGLVSTDTQYF.

The chain is built from TRBV6-1 and TRBJ1-6; D might be TRBD1 (5 bases). Germline V lookup: CDR1 MNHNS, CDR2 SASEGT. Deletions cut 3 bases from V and 10 bases from J, with 10 bases between. CDR3 size: 13 residues. CDR3 sequence (DNA): TGTGCCAGCAGTGAGGCAGGGAAATCACCCCTCCACTTT. Protein product: CASSEAGKSPLHF.

This clone was picked up a small number of times. This rearrangement joins TRBV5-6 to TRBJ1-1; the D gene is possibly TRBD1 (5 bases). There are 14 residues in the CDR3. CDR1 and CDR2 from the germline V gene are SGHDT and YYEEEE. Trimming removed 0 bases at V and 4 bases at J, with 10 bases between. Here the CDR3 DNA reads TGTGCCAGCAGCTTGGGGGGCCCGGGCACTGAAGCTTTCTTT. Its translation is CASSLGGPGTEAFF.